Listed below are T cell receptor beta chains from one sample, sequenced in a study of shared clonotypes between healthy human individuals. The repertoire was sequenced with immunoSEQ multiplex PCR; TCRdb's copy has only in-frame clones and lacks some. Of roughly 2.4 million clones listed, approximately 95% are singletons. The sequenced sample was naive CD4+ T cells sorted from blood. The receptors were sampled from a young man in good health. Both conserved end residues are trimmed from each CDR3. The D gene is left open where the match is weak. Size tells how often a clone was seen (once, few, many) or the class of an expanded clone, and some rows leave it out.

clone_size	v_call	j_call	d_call	cdr3_aa
once	TRBV10-3	TRBJ1-1	TRBD1	AISRSGQGTEAF
-	TRBV11-2	TRBJ2-7	TRBD2	ASSRTWTSGRRSYEQY
-	TRBV10-3	TRBJ2-3	-	AISESQGGTDTQY
-	TRBV10-3	TRBJ2-2	-	AISESKTGTANTGELF
-	TRBV29-1	TRBJ2-5	TRBD2	SVAGRLAQETQY
-	TRBV5-1	TRBJ2-2	-	ASSWGADTGELF
-	TRBV10-3	TRBJ2-7	-	ATQTGANEQY
-	TRBV4-2	TRBJ2-3	-	ASSQDPPRAASTDTQY
-	TRBV7-9	TRBJ1-1	-	ASSPNAMVNTEAF
-	TRBV30	TRBJ2-3	TRBD2	AWSISRTSGGKSTDTQY
-	TRBV6-5	TRBJ2-7	-	ASSTGHEQY
once	TRBV7-2	TRBJ2-4	TRBD2	ASSLQGLESIQY
-	TRBV7-2	TRBJ1-2	TRBD1	ASSPLDRGNYGYT
once	TRBV7-2	TRBJ1-5	TRBD1	ASSLVGTGDQPQH
-	TRBV6-1	TRBJ1-3	-	ASSDGPGNTIY
-	TRBV28	TRBJ1-5	TRBD1	ASRGTGSVHQPQH
-	TRBV2	TRBJ2-3	-	ASSEVTSTDTQY
-	TRBV7-2	TRBJ2-2	TRBD2	ASSTLAGKNTGELF
-	TRBV4-1	TRBJ2-7	-	ASSQESGTNEQY
-	TRBV4-1	TRBJ2-5	-	ASSLTALAQETQY
-	TRBV21-1	TRBJ1-3	-	ASRQDSNRDRENVNTIY
-	TRBV2	TRBJ1-4	-	ASSTPGTKNEKLF
-	TRBV4-3	TRBJ2-5	TRBD2	ASSQDGLAGQETQY
-	TRBV5-4	TRBJ2-3	TRBD1	ASSYTGVDTQY
-	TRBV5-4	TRBJ1-4	TRBD1	ASSFDRGEKLF
-	TRBV9	TRBJ2-1	-	ASSVALVEHSYNEQF
-	TRBV10-1	TRBJ2-2	-	ASSEDGRVNTGELF
once	TRBV30	TRBJ1-1	-	AWSPLTEAF
-	TRBV5-6	TRBJ2-2	TRBD2	ASTTEGLAGVWGTGELF
-	TRBV29-1	TRBJ2-7	TRBD2	SVSERERGEQY
-	TRBV28	TRBJ2-7	-	ASTPGHSYEQY
-	TRBV6-1	TRBJ1-6	-	ASSEYRVRSPLH
-	TRBV20-1	TRBJ1-1	-	SAPAPIEAF
-	TRBV11-2	TRBJ1-1	TRBD1	ASSLAQGATEAF
-	TRBV25-1	TRBJ2-7	TRBD1	ASPSPAHRGALPYEQY
-	TRBV7-2	TRBJ2-5	-	ASSLSSGAGETQY
once	TRBV6-5	TRBJ2-1	TRBD1	ASSYSGQGRNEQF
-	TRBV5-1	TRBJ2-5	TRBD2	ASRLAVQETQY
-	TRBV6-1	TRBJ2-3	-	ASRETSLRFDTQY
-	TRBV5-4	TRBJ2-7	-	ASSSSDSSYEQY
-	TRBV7-2	TRBJ2-2	TRBD2	ASSASGTSVGELF
-	TRBV2	TRBJ1-1	-	ASSEAFSRGTEAF
-	TRBV7-2	TRBJ2-7	TRBD2	ASSLKTAGLTYEQY
once	TRBV19	TRBJ1-5	-	ASSKAGTIQPQH
-	TRBV6-6	TRBJ2-7	-	ASSYGIGDFSYEQY
-	TRBV10-3	TRBJ2-3	-	AISESTSPDTQY
-	TRBV5-1	TRBJ2-2	TRBD1	ASSAAFPGQGTGELF
-	TRBV6-1	TRBJ2-7	-	ASSAPVPGEQY
-	TRBV29-1	TRBJ1-2	-	SVEARQGGGYT